The following is a TCR beta chain sequence with its context. The sample's treatment: around 19 received Ad26.COV2.S at low or high dose, single or two shots; 5 received placebo; per-sample allocation not given. Specimen acquisition occurred on day 63 following the initial vaccine or placebo injection. Boston hosted the donor, who was an adult aged 18-55 years. V gave up 2 bases and J gave up 5 bases, with 12 bases separating them. The germline V gene has CDR1 KGHSH and CDR2 LQKENI. The CDR3 extends over 14 amino acids. This entry comes from a study of Ad26.COV2.S vaccination and SARS-CoV-2 variants. Study in general: Donor participated within the Ad26.COV2.S arm of the COV1001 trial. Intramuscular Ad26.COV2.S doses were given once or twice, 56 days apart.

Assay used: immunoSEQ multiplex PCR; TCRdb lists only in-frame clones, some missing. The table lists 300,000 to 350,000 clones, around four fifths of them singletons, with 2.1% in the top ten. This clonotype was sampled from a person between 18 and 60 years old who received the Ad26.COV2.S COVID-19 vaccine or a placebo. The sequencing used peripheral blood, collected in a trial of Ad26.COV2.S vaccine versus placebo. V gene TRBV18 combines with J gene TRBJ1-1; a weak D match, TRBD1 (5 bases). Here the CDR3 reads CASSPARGATEAFF. The CDR3 DNA follows: TGTGCCAGCTCACCAGCAAGGGGAGCTACTGAAGCTTTCTTT.